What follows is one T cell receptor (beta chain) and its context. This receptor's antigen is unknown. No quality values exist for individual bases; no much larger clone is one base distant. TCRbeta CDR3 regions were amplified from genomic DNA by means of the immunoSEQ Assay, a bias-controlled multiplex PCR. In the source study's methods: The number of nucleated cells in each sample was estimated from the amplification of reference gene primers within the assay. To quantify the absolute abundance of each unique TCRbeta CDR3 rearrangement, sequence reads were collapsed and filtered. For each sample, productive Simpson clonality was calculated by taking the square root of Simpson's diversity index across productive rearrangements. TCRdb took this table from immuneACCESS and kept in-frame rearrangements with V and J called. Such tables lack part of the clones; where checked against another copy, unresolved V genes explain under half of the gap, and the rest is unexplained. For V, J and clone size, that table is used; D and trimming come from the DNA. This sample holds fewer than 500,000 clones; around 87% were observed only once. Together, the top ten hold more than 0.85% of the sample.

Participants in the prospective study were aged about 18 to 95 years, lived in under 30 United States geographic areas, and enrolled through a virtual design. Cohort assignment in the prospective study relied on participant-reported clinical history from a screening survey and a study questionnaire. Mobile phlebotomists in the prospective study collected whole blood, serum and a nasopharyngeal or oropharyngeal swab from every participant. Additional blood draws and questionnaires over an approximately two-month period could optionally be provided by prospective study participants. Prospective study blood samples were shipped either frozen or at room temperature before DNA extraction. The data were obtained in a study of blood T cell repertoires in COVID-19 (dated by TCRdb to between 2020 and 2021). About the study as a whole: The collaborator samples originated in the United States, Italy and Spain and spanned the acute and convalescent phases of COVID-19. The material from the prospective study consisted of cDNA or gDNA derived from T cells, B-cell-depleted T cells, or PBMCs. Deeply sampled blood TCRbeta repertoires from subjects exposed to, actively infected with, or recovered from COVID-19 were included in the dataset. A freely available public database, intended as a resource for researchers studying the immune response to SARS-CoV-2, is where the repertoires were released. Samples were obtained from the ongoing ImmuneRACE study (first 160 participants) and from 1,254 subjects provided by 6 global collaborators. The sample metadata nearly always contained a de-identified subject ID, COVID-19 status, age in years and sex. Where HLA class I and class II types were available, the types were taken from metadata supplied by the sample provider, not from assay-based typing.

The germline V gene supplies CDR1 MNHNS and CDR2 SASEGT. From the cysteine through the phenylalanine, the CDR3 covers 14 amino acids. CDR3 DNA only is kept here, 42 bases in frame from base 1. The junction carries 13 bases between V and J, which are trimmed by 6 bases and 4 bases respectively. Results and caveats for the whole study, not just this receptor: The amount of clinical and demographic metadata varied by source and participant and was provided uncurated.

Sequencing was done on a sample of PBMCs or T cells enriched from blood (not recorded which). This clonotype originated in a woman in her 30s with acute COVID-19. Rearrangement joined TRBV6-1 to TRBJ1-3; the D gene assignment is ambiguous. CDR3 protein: CASRPQESGNTIYF. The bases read TGTGCCAGCAGACCCCAGGAATCGGGAAACACCATATATTTT.